These T cell receptor beta chains were read from a single sample in a study of cytomegalovirus exposure and HLA in healthy donors. The table came from immunoSEQ multiplex PCR; TCRdb's copy has only in-frame clones and leaves some out. This table has some 140,000 clones, approximately 61% appearing once. The sequencing sample was made of PBMCs. The receptor source for this set is a woman aged 40 to 50 in good health and CMV-seronegative. Both conserved end residues are part of each CDR3. The order of the fields is V gene, D gene, clone size, J gene, CDR3 DNA, CDR3 protein. A D gene is named only where the DNA matches it firmly. Expanded clones are given a class, and other clones once, few, many or no size at all.

V: TRBV5-4
D: TRBD1
size: NA
J: TRBJ2-2
DNA: TGTGCCAGCAGCTTACGACAGGGTGGCACCGGGGAGCTGTTTTTT
CDR3: CASSLRQGGTGELFF

V: TRBV28
D: TRBD1
size: NA
J: TRBJ1-1
DNA: TGTGCCAGCAGTATCACACAGGGGGCTTGGACTGAAGCTTTCTTT
CDR3: CASSITQGAWTEAFF

V: TRBV5-6
D: TRBD1
size: NA
J: TRBJ2-7
DNA: TGTGCCAGCAGCTTCGGACAGGGGGCCCACGAGCAGTACTTC
CDR3: CASSFGQGAHEQYF

V: TRBV7-9
D: NA
size: NA
J: TRBJ1-2
DNA: TGTGCCAGCAGCTTAGGGACAGCTAACTATGGCTACACCTTC
CDR3: CASSLGTANYGYTF

V: TRBV6-5
D: NA
size: NA
J: TRBJ1-2
DNA: TGTGCCAGCACTCTTACGACGGGTGGCTACACCTTC
CDR3: CASTLTTGGYTF

V: TRBV6-1
D: TRBD1
size: NA
J: TRBJ2-1
DNA: TGTGCCAGCAGCCTCAAGACAGGGCTGGCTCATGAGCAGTTCTTC
CDR3: CASSLKTGLAHEQFF

V: TRBV5-4
D: NA
size: NA
J: TRBJ2-3
DNA: TGTGCCAGCAGCGGTACAGGGGGGGGCACAGATACGCAGTATTTT
CDR3: CASSGTGGGTDTQYF

V: TRBV7-2
D: TRBD1
size: NA
J: TRBJ1-1
DNA: TGTGCCAGCAGACGCGACAGGGTTGGGAACACTGAAGCTTTCTTT
CDR3: CASRRDRVGNTEAFF

V: TRBV5-1
D: TRBD1
size: once
J: TRBJ1-5
DNA: TGCGCCAGCAGCTTCGGGACAGGAGGTCAGCCCCAGCATTTT
CDR3: CASSFGTGGQPQHF

V: TRBV10-3
D: TRBD1
size: once
J: TRBJ1-1
DNA: TGTGCCATCAGACAGGGGTTGGACACTGAAGCTTTCTTT
CDR3: CAIRQGLDTEAFF

V: TRBV5-1
D: NA
size: few
J: TRBJ1-5
DNA: TGCGCCAGCAGCTTGGCCCCAAATCAGCCCCAGCATTTT
CDR3: CASSLAPNQPQHF

V: TRBV30
D: NA
size: NA
J: TRBJ1-4
DNA: TGTGCCTGGAGTGACAGCGAAAAACTGTTTTTT
CDR3: CAWSDSEKLFF

V: TRBV27
D: NA
size: few
J: TRBJ1-1
DNA: TGTGCCAGCAGTTTATATGGTCAGATGGAAGCTTTCTTT
CDR3: CASSLYGQMEAFF

V: TRBV19
D: TRBD1
size: NA
J: TRBJ1-1
DNA: TGTGCCACTAAACTGGAAGGGGGCGAGGTTCCAACTGAAGCTTTCTTT
CDR3: CATKLEGGEVPTEAFF

V: TRBV11-2
D: NA
size: once
J: TRBJ1-1
DNA: TGTGCCAGCAGCTCCTCGGAGGACACTGAAGCTTTCTTT
CDR3: CASSSSEDTEAFF

V: TRBV6-4
D: TRBD1
size: few
J: TRBJ1-5
DNA: TGTGCCAGCCGCCAGGGGGGCACTCAGCCCCAGCATTTT
CDR3: CASRQGGTQPQHF

V: TRBV5-1
D: NA
size: NA
J: TRBJ1-2
DNA: TGCGCCAGCAGAACTGTCCCGAATTCCAACTATGGCTACACCTTC
CDR3: CASRTVPNSNYGYTF

V: TRBV7-3
D: TRBD2
size: NA
J: TRBJ2-1
DNA: TGTGCCAGCAGCTATAGCGGGGGGGCAGCCAATGAGCAGTTCTTC
CDR3: CASSYSGGAANEQFF

V: TRBV4-2
D: TRBD2
size: once
J: TRBJ2-2
DNA: TGTGCCAGCAGCCAAGAAGGGGGACTAGCAAAGGGGACCGGGGAGCTGTTTTTT
CDR3: CASSQEGGLAKGTGELFF

V: TRBV27
D: NA
size: NA
J: TRBJ1-2
DNA: TGTGCCAGCAGTTTACGGGGACATACTTCTAACTATGGCTACACCTTC
CDR3: CASSLRGHTSNYGYTF

V: TRBV4-3
D: TRBD2
size: few
J: TRBJ2-2
DNA: TGCGCCAGCAGCCTTGGACTAGCGGCGAACACCGGGGAGCTGTTTTTT
CDR3: CASSLGLAANTGELFF

V: TRBV28
D: NA
size: NA
J: TRBJ1-5
DNA: TGTGCCAGCATCAGAGAGGGGGTTGGACAGCCCCAGCATTTT
CDR3: CASIREGVGQPQHF

V: TRBV27
D: NA
size: NA
J: TRBJ1-4
DNA: TGTGCCAGCAGTTTATCCCGGGTTCAAAAACTGTTTTTT
CDR3: CASSLSRVQKLFF

V: TRBV29-1
D: NA
size: NA
J: TRBJ2-3
DNA: TGCAGCCTGGCAAGCACAGATACGCAGTATTTT
CDR3: CSLASTDTQYF

V: TRBV5-1
D: TRBD1
size: NA
J: TRBJ1-1
DNA: TGCGCCAGCAGCTTGGCAACGGGACAGGTGAACACTGAAGCTTTCTTT
CDR3: CASSLATGQVNTEAFF

V: TRBV10-3
D: TRBD2
size: NA
J: TRBJ2-2
DNA: TGTGCCATCAGGACGGAAGTCGGGACTAGCGGGGGCCCTAACACCGGGGAGCTGTTTTTT
CDR3: CAIRTEVGTSGGPNTGELFF

V: TRBV15
D: NA
size: NA
J: TRBJ1-2
DNA: TGTGCCACCAGCAGAGATCGGCGGGGCCCTAACTATGGCTACACCTTC
CDR3: CATSRDRRGPNYGYTF

V: TRBV4-3
D: TRBD2
size: few
J: TRBJ2-1
DNA: TGCGCCAGCAGCCTACTTAACCCCGCGGGGGGGAACAATGAGCAGTTCTTC
CDR3: CASSLLNPAGGNNEQFF

V: TRBV9
D: NA
size: NA
J: TRBJ1-1
DNA: TGTGCCAGCGGACAAACGGGGAACACTGAAGCTTTCTTT
CDR3: CASGQTGNTEAFF

V: TRBV7-2
D: NA
size: few
J: TRBJ2-5
DNA: TGTGCCAGCAGCTTAGGGTTTTTAGCGTTAGGTTGGCAAGAGACCCAGTACTTC
CDR3: CASSLGFLALGWQETQYF

V: TRBV15
D: TRBD2
size: NA
J: TRBJ2-5
DNA: TGTGCCACCAGCAGAGATCGAGTAGCGGGTAATCTGGAGACCCAGTACTTC
CDR3: CATSRDRVAGNLETQYF

V: TRBV6-4
D: NA
size: NA
J: TRBJ1-1
DNA: TGTGCCAGCAGTGACTCTGGGGGGACTGAAGCTTTCTTT
CDR3: CASSDSGGTEAFF

V: TRBV5-1
D: TRBD1
size: NA
J: TRBJ1-2
DNA: TGCGCCAGCAGCTCCTCCGGGACAGGGTATGGCTACACCTTC
CDR3: CASSSSGTGYGYTF

V: TRBV7-2
D: NA
size: NA
J: TRBJ2-5
DNA: TGTGCCAGCAGTCTGAGGCTGGGGGCTTCAGAGACCCAGTACTTC
CDR3: CASSLRLGASETQYF

V: TRBV6-5
D: TRBD1
size: NA
J: TRBJ1-2
DNA: TGTGCCAGCAGTTCCGCCTCAACAGGGGGGTATGGCTACACCTTC
CDR3: CASSSASTGGYGYTF

V: TRBV6-1
D: NA
size: NA
J: TRBJ1-1
DNA: TGTGCCAGCAGTGACAGGGCTTTCTTT
CDR3: CASSDRAFF

V: TRBV19
D: NA
size: NA
J: TRBJ2-1
DNA: TGTGCCAGTAGTATGGGGAGCTCCTACAATGAGCAGTTCTTC
CDR3: CASSMGSSYNEQFF

V: TRBV4-3
D: NA
size: NA
J: TRBJ1-1
DNA: TGCGCCAGCAGCCAAGGACCCCCGAGACACAGCACTGAAGCTTTCTTT
CDR3: CASSQGPPRHSTEAFF

V: TRBV29-1
D: TRBD2
size: NA
J: TRBJ2-3
DNA: TGCAGCGTAGCCCGGACTAGCAGCACAGATACGCAGTATTTT
CDR3: CSVARTSSTDTQYF

V: TRBV7-9
D: NA
size: NA
J: TRBJ2-7
DNA: TGTGCCAGCAGCTACGGAGCCTCCTACGAGCAGTACTTC
CDR3: CASSYGASYEQYF

V: TRBV19
D: NA
size: few
J: TRBJ1-5
DNA: TGTGCCAGTAGGGACATCTCCTCCTTTAGCAATCAGCCCCAGCATTTT
CDR3: CASRDISSFSNQPQHF